This T cell receptor (beta chain) emerged from a study of shared clonotypes between healthy human individuals. The germline CDR1 and CDR2 sequences are SGHTA and FQGTGA. V lost 1 base and J lost 3, with 3 bases in between. The CDR3 consists of 12 residues. The table came from immunoSEQ multiplex PCR; TCRdb's copy has only in-frame clones and leaves some out. The data contain more than 2 million clones, around 95% of them singletons. Terminally differentiated effector memory CD45RA+ cells were excluded from the naive CD8 cells, which were CD45RO-negative and positively selected for CCR7. The sequencing sample was made of naive CD8+ T cells from PBMCs. The genes are TRBV7-3 and TRBJ1-1; no firm D call. This sequence originates from a man in his late teens or twenties in good health. Some clones in this sample may be carry-over from other donors' samples. This CDR3 is CASSLRDTEAFF. The CDR3 DNA sequence: TGTGCCAGCAGCTTAAGGGACACTGAAGCTTTCTTT.